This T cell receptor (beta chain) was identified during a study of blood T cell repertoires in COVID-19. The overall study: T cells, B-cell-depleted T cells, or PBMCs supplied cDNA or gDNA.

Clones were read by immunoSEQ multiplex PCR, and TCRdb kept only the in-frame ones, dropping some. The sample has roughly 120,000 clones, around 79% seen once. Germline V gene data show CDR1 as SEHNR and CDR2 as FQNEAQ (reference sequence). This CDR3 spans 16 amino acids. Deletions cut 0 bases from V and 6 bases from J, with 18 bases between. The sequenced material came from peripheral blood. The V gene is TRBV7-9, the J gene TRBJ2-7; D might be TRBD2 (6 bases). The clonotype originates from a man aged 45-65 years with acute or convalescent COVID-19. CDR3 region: CASSLARAGRGSEQYF. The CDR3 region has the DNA TGTGCCAGCAGCTTAGCGAGGGCTGGTCGGGGGTCCGAGCAGTACTTC.